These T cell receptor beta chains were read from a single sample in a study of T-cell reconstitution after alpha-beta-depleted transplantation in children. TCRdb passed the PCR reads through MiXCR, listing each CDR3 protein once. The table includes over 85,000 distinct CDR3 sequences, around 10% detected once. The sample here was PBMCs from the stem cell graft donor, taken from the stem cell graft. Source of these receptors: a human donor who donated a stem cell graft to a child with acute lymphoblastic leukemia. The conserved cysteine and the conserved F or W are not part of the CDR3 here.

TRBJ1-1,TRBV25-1,ASSDWAMNTEAF
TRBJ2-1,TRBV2,ASTPEPSSYNEQF
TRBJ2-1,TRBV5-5,ASTIVGKGEQF
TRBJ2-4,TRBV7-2,ASSLVSAGTAKNIQY
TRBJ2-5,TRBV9,ASSIPGEGETQY
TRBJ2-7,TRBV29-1,SARLAGSPSYEQY
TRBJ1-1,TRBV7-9,ASSTTRDRVDGAF
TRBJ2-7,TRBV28,ASSLAEEQY
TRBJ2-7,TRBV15,ATSRARTEFTYEQY
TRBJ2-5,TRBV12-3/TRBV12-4,ASSLTGQGSETQY
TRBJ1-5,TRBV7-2,ASSRPGGFQPQH
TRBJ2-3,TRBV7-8,ASSLRVDTDTQY
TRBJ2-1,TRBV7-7,ASSLDSSTGNEQF
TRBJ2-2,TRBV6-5,ASGRGTGELF
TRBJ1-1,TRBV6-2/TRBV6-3,ASSTSQNTEAF
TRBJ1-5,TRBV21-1,ASSKAGRDYSNQPQH
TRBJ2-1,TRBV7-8,ASSLNLLSGTTVGQF
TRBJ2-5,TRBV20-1,SASPLEYQETQY
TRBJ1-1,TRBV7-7,ASSLDTNTEAF
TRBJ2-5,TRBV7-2,ASSQRVFWKETQY
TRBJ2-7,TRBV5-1,ASSLYNVPGTGYEQY
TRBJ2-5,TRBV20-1,SASRRAGQETQY
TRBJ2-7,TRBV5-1,ASRSGGTYEQY
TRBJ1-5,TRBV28,ASSLTGQPQH
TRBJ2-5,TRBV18,ASSRGKAETQY